This entry concerns a single T cell receptor (beta chain). Its antigen has not been determined. No qualities accompany the bases; no much larger clone lies one base away. The library came from 5' RACE. A second PCR of roughly 7 to 11 cycles was performed with a sample-barcoded 5' primer and a J-beta primer mix. A unique molecular identifier was introduced onto each TCR beta cDNA molecule by a template-switch 5' adaptor carrying 12 random nucleotides. At least 3 million CDR3-containing paired-end reads were obtained from each sample. First-strand cDNA was synthesized from all RNA with the Mint cDNA synthesis kit, primed by a TRBC-specific oligonucleotide. All cDNA was treated with uracil-DNA glycosylase and then went through a first 18-cycle PCR with the universal primers M1SS and BC2_uni_R. On the authors' methods: For normalization, 1 million high-quality reads were randomly selected from each sample, with every read carrying a distinct molecular identifier. Instead of being binned into consensus sequences, reads that shared molecular identifiers were thrown out. MiTCR, run with a Q25 quality threshold and the strictest error-elimination algorithm, handled CDR3 identification, clonotype clustering and error correction. A nonparametric unseen species model with Euler transformation was used to estimate a lower bound on total TCR beta diversity. Clones were called with MiXCR by TCRdb after fastp trimmed the public reads at Q25, and only in-frame beta chains were retained. Every entry covers one CDR3 protein and lists the most common genes and DNA from its rows. The V and J calls here are based on TCRdb, not the publication. This sample comprises roughly 1.9 million distinct CDR3 sequences, roughly two fifths of them detected only once. Of the sample, 23% falls within the top ten clones.

The 35 to 40 donors, aged roughly 6 to 95 years, were systemically healthy Caucasian individuals from Russia. Each donor gave 9.5 to 10 milliliters of peripheral blood, drawn into EDTA-treated Vacutainer tubes. Ficoll-Paque density-gradient centrifugation was used to isolate PBMCs, with at least 7 million per sample. Total RNA, at least 6 micrograms per sample, was extracted from PBMCs with Trizol reagent. The percentages of naive CD45RAhigh/CD27high T cells were determined by flow cytometry on a PBMC aliquot from every donor. These data belong to a study of blood T cells in healthy people across ages (dated by TCRdb to 2015 to 2017). Notes on the research overall: In model experiments, roughly one uniquely barcoded TCR beta cDNA molecule per two T cells was captured by template switching. To avoid experimental bias, donors of different ages were spread randomly across the sequencing lanes. The donors were divided into four age groups: young (average around 16 years), middle-aged (about 39), aged (around 67) and long-lived (around 80). Two additional independent replicas of 1 million unique cDNA reads from the same blood draw were analyzed for two donors (one aged 18 to 30 and one aged 80 or older). To track age-related changes in TCR beta repertoire diversity, the study relied on deep sequencing normalized with unique cDNA molecular identifiers.

The paper's findings and limits, for the study overall: The long-lived group showed more naive CD4+ T cells, fewer expanded clones and increased TCR diversity than the aged group, suggesting age selection. Observed TCR beta diversity per million T cells fell roughly linearly with age, and a significant reduction was already apparent by age around 40. Estimates of total diversity based on one million sequenced T cells were regarded as lower bounds and as underestimates. There was a strong correlation between observed TCR beta diversity and the percentage of naive T cells measured by flow cytometry. The CMV infection status of donors was not known, potentially confounding age-related changes in expanded clonotypes. Bulk unsorted PBMC profiling prevented conclusive comparison of naive and antigen-experienced compartments.

The cysteine opens and the phenylalanine closes a CDR3 of 12 amino acids. Of all the DNA, just the CDR3 is kept, 36 bases in frame from base 1. V has 3 bases trimmed and J has 12 bases trimmed; junction bases matching no gene number 7. Via the germline V gene (reference sequence), CDR1 is LGHDT and CDR2 YNNKEL. The chain employs TRBV3-1 and TRBJ2-5; TRBD1 fits 7 bases in the junction. The TCR originated in a human donor in good health. Material for sequencing was blood. The CDR3 reads as follows: CASSHKGQGEYF. The DNA sequence reads TGTGCCAGCAGCCACAAGGGGCAGGGGGAGTACTTC.